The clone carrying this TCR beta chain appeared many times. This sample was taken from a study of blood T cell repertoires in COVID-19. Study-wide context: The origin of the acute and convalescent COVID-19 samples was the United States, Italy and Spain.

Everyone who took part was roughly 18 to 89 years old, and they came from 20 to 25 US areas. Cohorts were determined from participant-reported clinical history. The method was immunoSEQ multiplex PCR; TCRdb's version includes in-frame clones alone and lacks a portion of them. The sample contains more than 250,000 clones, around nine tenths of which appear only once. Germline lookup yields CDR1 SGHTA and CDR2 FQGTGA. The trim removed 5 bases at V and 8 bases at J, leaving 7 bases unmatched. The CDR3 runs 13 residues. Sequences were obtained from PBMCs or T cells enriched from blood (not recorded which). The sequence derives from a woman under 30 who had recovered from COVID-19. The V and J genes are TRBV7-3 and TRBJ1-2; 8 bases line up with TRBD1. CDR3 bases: TGTGCCAGCAGCCGGACAGGGCGAGGGGGCTACACCTTC. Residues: CASSRTGRGGYTF.